Shown below are 3 T cell receptor beta chains from a single sample sequenced in a study of beta chain features in type 1 diabetes. These receptors lack a known antigen. Sequenced material consisted of expressed TCRB transcripts (all of the isolated RNA was reverse transcribed). Method: immunoSEQ multiplex PCR; TCRdb's copy keeps in-frame clones and lacks some. The repertoire includes approximately 140,000 clones, roughly 10% of them detected once, and under 0.9% sits in the top ten. General study results and limits: The study found moderately but significantly shorter TCRB CDR3s in all four CD4+ subsets of Type 1 diabetes patients.

Sequencing was carried out using central memory CD4+ T cells from blood. These receptors came from a man in his thirties or forties with type 1 diabetes.

The chain joins TRBV2 to TRBJ2-5; D might be TRBD1 (5 bases). The CDR3 covers 12 residues. Germline CDR1 reads SNHLY; CDR2 reads FYNNEI. V was trimmed by 8 bases and J by 7 bases, leaving 14 bases between them. For the CDR3, the DNA is TGTGCCAGCGCCCTAGGGGATGCGACCCAGTACTTC. Protein product: CASALGDATQYF.

To note about this clone: Other DNA variants within this sample encode the same CDR3. This chain joins TRBV9 and TRBJ2-5; unclear D gene. The CDR3 spans 12 residues. Trimming removed 0 bases from V and 5 bases from J, with 5 bases in between. CDR1 and CDR2 (germline): SGDLS, YYNGEE. In DNA, the CDR3 is TGTGCCAGCAGCGTAGCCGGGGAGACCCAGTACTTC. It codes for CASSVAGETQYF.

In its sample, this clone was seen a few times. The J gene is TRBJ2-5, the V gene TRBV4-1, with 7 bases matching TRBD1. Germline CDR1 and CDR2: MGHRA and YSYEKL. J lost 2 bases, V lost 2 bases, and 8 bases had no gene match. The CDR3 is 16 residues long. The CDR3 DNA sequence: TGCGCCAGCAGCCAAAATTGGATACAGGGGCAAGAGACCCAGTACTTC. This gives the protein CASSQNWIQGQETQYF.